The present TCR beta chain was sequenced within a study of blood T cell repertoires in COVID-19. As for the study in general: Acute and convalescent COVID-19 samples came from the United States, Italy and Spain. T cells, B-cell-depleted T cells, or PBMCs supplied cDNA or gDNA.

TCRdb's copy holds only in-frame clones and misses some; the assay was immunoSEQ multiplex PCR. The table lists fewer than 30,000 clones, approximately 80% of them singletons. Losses at the gene ends were 5 bases for V and 6 bases for J; bases not matched to a gene: 8. This CDR3 is 15 amino acids long. Germline CDR1 and CDR2: LNHDA and SQIVND (reference sequence). Sequencing was carried out using peripheral blood. This sequence was found in a human donor in a cohort sampled during active COVID-19. This chain uses TRBV19 with TRBJ2-3; 10 bases match TRBD2. CDR3 bases: TGTGCCAGTAGTTCACCGGGACTAGCGTCGGATACGCAGTATTTT. It translates to CASSSPGLASDTQYF. The whole variable domain, remainder taken from reference TRBV19 and TRBJ2-3, is DGGITQSPKYLFRKEGQNVTLSCEQNLNHDAMYWYRQDPGQGLRLIYYSQIVNDFQKGDIAEGYSVSREKKESFPLTVTSAQKNPTAFYLCASSSPGLASDTQYFGPGTRLTVL.